This TCR beta chain comes out of a study of blood T cell repertoires in COVID-19. Across the whole study: The analysed material was cDNA or gDNA that came from T cells, B-cell-depleted T cells, or PBMCs.

Germline V CDR1 and CDR2: SNHLY, FYNNEI. The CDR3 has 14 amino acids. V shed 7 bases and J shed 6 bases, with 13 bases lying between them. Data came from immunoSEQ multiplex PCR; TCRdb stores just in-frame clones and leaves some out. The table records about 210,000 clones, 85% of them present only once. The V and J genes are TRBV2 and TRBJ1-6; D unclear. This sequence originates from a man aged 45-65 years with COVID-19, enrolled during active disease. Input material: peripheral blood. For the CDR3, the DNA is TGTGCCAGCATGATAGAAATGAGTAATTCACCCCTCCACTTT. This translates into CASMIEMSNSPLHF.